Ten or more counts support the clone carrying this TCR beta chain. Antigen: not known. The data were obtained in a study of blood T cells in healthy people across ages. The study, taken as a whole, reports: Older age went with lower TCR beta diversity per million T cells, in a roughly linear way.

Trimming shortened V by 5 bases and J by 3 bases, and 23 bases separated the two germline ends. This CDR3 has 18 amino acids. The germline gives CDR1 MNHEY, CDR2 SVGAGI. The authors ran a second PCR of roughly 6 to 12 cycles using a sample-barcoded 5' primer and a J-beta primer mix. A single record per CDR3 protein comes from TCRdb applying MiXCR to the 5' RACE reads. The sample has some 940,000 distinct CDR3 sequences, about 28% seen once. This sample also belongs to another study, concerning T cells of mothers and their children.

The chain recombines TRBV6-5 with TRBJ2-4, with D perhaps matching TRBD1 (6 bases). The TCR comes from a woman aged 40 to 50 in good health. The sequenced material came from blood. CDR3 amino acids: CASSHVLGGDPGKNIQYF. The DNA of the CDR3 is TGTGCCAGCAGTCACGTCCTAGGGGGAGACCCTGGCAAAAACATTCAGTACTTC.